The 23 T cell receptor beta chains below were found in one sample sequenced in a study of blood T cell repertoires in COVID-19. Clones were sequenced by immunoSEQ multiplex PCR, and TCRdb holds only the in-frame ones, with some missing. There are a few hundred thousand clones in the sample; nearly 90% occur only once, and less than 5% lies in the top ten. The sample comprised peripheral blood. The receptors were gathered from a woman in her 40s who had recovered from COVID-19.

The chain employs TRBV10-1 and TRBJ2-3; D perhaps matches TRBD1 (5 bases). This CDR3 region has 16 residues. Per germline, CDR1 WNHNN and CDR2 SYGVQD (reference sequence). V lost 8 bases and J 0 bases, leaving 18 bases between the germline ends. CDR3 nucleotide sequence: TGCGCCAGCCCCGAACAGGAGATCTCTAGCACAGATACGCAGTATTTT. Its translation: CASPEQEISSTDTQYF.

The V gene is TRBV28, the J gene TRBJ1-5; D ambiguous. This CDR3 has 12 amino acids. The V gene lost 7 bases and the J gene lost 11 bases, with 15 bases spanning the gap. Germline V gives CDR1 MDHEN, CDR2 SYDVKM. CDR3 nucleotides: TGTGCCAGCACTAGCTCTAACCTAGCCCAGCATTTT. Translated: CASTSSNLAQHF.

This clone was found a few times. The chain couples TRBV11-2 to TRBJ2-7; D uncertain. The CDR3 extends over 16 amino acids. CDR1 SGHAT and CDR2 FQNNGV come from the germline V gene. V dropped 2 bases and J dropped 0 bases, with 14 bases sitting between them. The CDR3 loop is CASSLSGSASSYEQYF. CDR3 nucleotide sequence: TGTGCCAGCAGCTTATCTGGCAGTGCCAGCTCCTACGAGCAGTACTTC.

This clone has a handful of counts. The rearrangement uses TRBV19 and TRBJ2-1; 9 bases align to TRBD2. The ends lost 9 bases at V and 0 bases at J; junction bases unmatched: 6. The CDR3 is made up of 15 amino acids. From germline, CDR1 is LNHDA and CDR2 SQIVND (reference sequence). CDR3 bases: TGTGCCAGCACTCTACTAGCGGGCTCCTACAATGAGCAGTTCTTC. Encoded protein: CASTLLAGSYNEQFF. Variable domain in full (rest from reference TRBV19 and TRBJ2-1): DGGITQSPKYLFRKEGQNVTLSCEQNLNHDAMYWYRQDPGQGLRLIYYSQIVNDFQKGDIAEGYSVSREKKESFPLTVTSAQKNPTAFYLCASTLLAGSYNEQFFGPGTRLTVL.

The rearrangement joins TRBV11-1 to TRBJ1-1; TRBD1 matches 7 bases. With V trimmed by 5 bases and J by 0 bases, 6 bases remained unmatched. This CDR3 spans 15 amino acids. The germline gives CDR1 SGHAT, CDR2 FQDESV (reference sequence). The CDR3: CASSPLQGMNTEAFF. Here the CDR3 DNA reads TGTGCCAGCAGCCCCTTACAGGGGATGAACACTGAAGCTTTCTTT.

The chain joins TRBV12-3 or TRBV12-4 to TRBJ2-3; possible D gene TRBD1, 6 bases. The CDR3 totals 12 residues. V was pared by 6 bases and J by 7 bases, with 11 bases between. Written as DNA, the CDR3 is TGTGCCAGCAGCCAGGGGACGAATACGCAGTATTTT. It specifies CASSQGTNTQYF.

The chain couples TRBV19 to TRBJ1-1; D possibly corresponds to TRBD1 (5 bases). Germline V gives CDR1 LNHDA, CDR2 SQIVND (reference sequence). V lost 8 bases, J lost 6 bases, and 16 bases lay in between. This CDR3 has 13 amino acids. CDR3 nucleotides: TGTGCCAGTGCTCAGGCGGAAGGGGCTGAAGCTTTCTTT. Translated, it gives CASAQAEGAEAFF. Combining the CDR3 with reference TRBV19 and TRBJ1-1 gives the whole variable domain DGGITQSPKYLFRKEGQNVTLSCEQNLNHDAMYWYRQDPGQGLRLIYYSQIVNDFQKGDIAEGYSVSREKKESFPLTVTSAQKNPTAFYLCASAQAEGAEAFFGQGTRLTVV.

The CDR3 sequence: CASSLWGVQETQYF. The CDR3 region has the DNA TGCGCCAGCAGCTTGTGGGGGGTTCAAGAGACCCAGTACTTC. The J gene is TRBJ2-5, the V gene TRBV5-1; weak D call: TRBD2 (6 bases). This CDR3 has 14 amino acids. V was shortened by 1 base and J by 2 bases, with 9 bases between the two germline ends. Germline CDR1 SGHRS, CDR2 YFSETQ.

The genes are TRBV7-2 and TRBJ2-5; D may be TRBD2 (6 bases). V lost 4 bases and J 5 bases, leaving 8 bases between the germline ends. Germline V gene data show CDR1 as SGHTA and CDR2 as FQGNSA. The CDR3 extends over 12 amino acids. The CDR3 region is CASSSGGETQYF. DNA for the CDR3: TGTGCCAGCAGCTCCGGAGGGGAGACCCAGTACTTC.

The chain couples TRBV9 to TRBJ1-1, with a possible D match to TRBD1 (6 bases). Germline CDR1 and CDR2: SGDLS and YYNGEE. Trimming pared 0 bases from V and 6 bases from J, leaving 24 bases between. The CDR3 spans 18 residues. CDR3 residues: CASSVAGTLGEVDSEAFF. For the CDR3, the DNA is TGTGCCAGCAGCGTAGCTGGGACATTAGGAGAGGTGGACTCTGAAGCTTTCTTT.

This chain uses TRBV7-9 with TRBJ1-2, with D hard to call. CDR1 SEHNR and CDR2 FQNEAQ come from the germline V gene (reference sequence). The CDR3 length is 11 residues. V gave up 3 bases and J gave up 8 bases, with 7 bases separating them. The chain's CDR3 is CASSFSGGYTF. The DNA for the CDR3 is TGTGCCAGCAGCTTCTCGGGGGGCTACACCTTC.

This rearrangement joins TRBV5-1 to TRBJ1-4, with 9 bases fitting TRBD1. Germline CDR1 is SGHRS and CDR2 is YFSETQ. V lost 4 bases, J lost 0 bases, and 10 bases stayed unmatched. CDR3 size: 18 residues. The CDR3 sequence is CASSLTGTGFSTNEKLFF. The CDR3 DNA is TGCGCCAGCAGCCTCACCGGGACAGGGTTTTCAACTAATGAAAAACTGTTTTTT.

The chain combines TRBV10-3 with TRBJ2-1, with 9 bases lining up with TRBD2. The CDR3 has 15 amino acids. From germline, CDR1 is ENHRY and CDR2 SYGVKD. Trimming removed 7 bases from V and 0 bases from J; junction bases left unmatched: 4. The CDR3, as DNA: TGTGCCATCAATCGCGGGGGGGGCTCCTACAATGAGCAGTTCTTC. Protein sequence: CAINRGGGSYNEQFF.

The gene calls are TRBV6-5 and TRBJ2-3, with 13 bases that match TRBD2. The germline V gene encodes CDR1 MNHEY and CDR2 SVGAGI. Trimming cost V 6 bases and J 8 bases; bases outside gene matches: 8. The CDR3 contains 15 residues. CDR3 in DNA: TGTGCCAGCAGCGGACTAGCGGGAGAGCAGGGTACGCAGTATTTT. This encodes CASSGLAGEQGTQYF.

The chain is built from TRBV18 and TRBJ2-3; D not certain. This CDR3 has 13 residues. The V and J ends lost 2 bases and 5 bases respectively, with 8 bases between them. Looked up from germline, CDR1 is KGHSH and CDR2 is LQKENI. The CDR3, as DNA: TGTGCCAGCTCACCAATGGAGCGAGATACGCAGTATTTT. Translating it yields CASSPMERDTQYF.

V is TRBV24-1 and J is TRBJ1-4, with 8 bases aligning to TRBD1. The CDR3 is made up of 13 amino acids. Germline assignment: CDR1 KGHDR and CDR2 SFDVKD. Unmatched junction bases numbered 1, after V lost 3 bases and J lost 8 bases. CDR3 protein: CATSDGQGEKLFF. The CDR3 nucleotides are TGTGCCACCAGTGATGGACAGGGAGAAAAACTGTTTTTT.

This chain links TRBV11-2 with TRBJ1-2; no definite D call. The V gene lost 0 bases and the J gene lost 4 bases, with 24 bases spanning the gap. This CDR3 contains 19 residues. The germline CDR1 and CDR2 sequences are SGHAT and FQNNGV. The DNA for the CDR3 is TGTGCCAGCAGCTTAGATAGCCCCAGCAAAGTCGGCAACTTCTATGGCTACACCTTC. Its translation: CASSLDSPSKVGNFYGYTF.

The chain links TRBV30 to TRBJ2-1, with TRBD2 identical over 14 bases. The CDR3 loop spans 17 amino acids. Germline CDR1 reads GTSNPN; CDR2 reads SVGIG (reference sequence). The junction had 15 bases not matched to a gene; V was cut back by 5 bases and J by 9 bases. CDR3 sequence: CAWATLGLAGEEGEQFF. The CDR3 DNA sequence: TGTGCCTGGGCGACATTGGGACTAGCGGGAGAAGAGGGTGAGCAGTTCTTC. Filled out from reference TRBV30 and TRBJ2-1, the complete variable domain reads SQTIHQWPATLVQPVGSPLSLECTVEGTSNPNLYWYRQAAGRGLQLLFYSVGIGQISSEVPQNLSASRPQDRQFILSSKKLLLSDSGFYLCAWATLGLAGEEGEQFFGPGTRLTVL.

This sequence joins TRBV12-5 and TRBJ1-1; 9 bases align to TRBD1. The CDR3 contains 14 residues. V shed 6 bases and J 7 bases; nucleotides not matched to a gene: 9. Germline-derived CDR1 and CDR2 are LGHNT and FRNRAP. The chain's CDR3 is CASGRTGGGGEAFF. The CDR3 DNA follows: TGTGCTAGTGGACGCACAGGGGGCGGGGGTGAAGCTTTCTTT.

The chain is built from TRBV5-1 and TRBJ2-3; D is unresolved. The CDR3 spans 16 residues. V shed 4 bases and J shed 3 bases, with 18 bases lying between them. Germline CDR1 SGHRS, CDR2 YFSETQ. The CDR3 sequence is CASSVKPIELTDTQYF. The CDR3 DNA follows: TGCGCCAGCAGCGTAAAGCCGATCGAATTGACAGATACGCAGTATTTT.

This rearrangement joins TRBV28 to TRBJ2-7; 9 bases line up with TRBD2. Germline-derived CDR1 and CDR2 are MDHEN and SYDVKM. The CDR3 loop spans 15 amino acids. J lost 0 bases, V lost 6 bases, and 6 bases had no gene match. The CDR3 here is CASRILAGSSYEQYF. Written as DNA, the CDR3 is TGTGCCAGCAGGATTCTAGCGGGAAGCTCCTACGAGCAGTACTTC.

The chain links TRBV5-1 to TRBJ1-4; the D is unclear. The CDR3 spans 16 residues. In germline, CDR1 is SGHRS, CDR2 YFSETQ. With 0 bases removed from V and 8 bases from J, the gap between germline ends came to 17 bases. Here the CDR3 reads CASSLGAGFGLEKLFF. CDR3 bases: TGCGCCAGCAGCTTGGGGGCGGGGTTCGGATTAGAAAAACTGTTTTTT.

In its sample, this clone was seen once. The chain employs TRBV2 and TRBJ2-5; the D gene is possibly TRBD2 (6 bases). The germline V gene has CDR1 SNHLY and CDR2 FYNNEI. Trimming stripped 6 bases from V and 2 bases from J, with 10 bases between. This CDR3 comprises 13 residues. The CDR3 coding sequence is TGTGCCAGCAGGCGGGATTTACAAGAGACCCAGTACTTC. Residues: CASRRDLQETQYF.